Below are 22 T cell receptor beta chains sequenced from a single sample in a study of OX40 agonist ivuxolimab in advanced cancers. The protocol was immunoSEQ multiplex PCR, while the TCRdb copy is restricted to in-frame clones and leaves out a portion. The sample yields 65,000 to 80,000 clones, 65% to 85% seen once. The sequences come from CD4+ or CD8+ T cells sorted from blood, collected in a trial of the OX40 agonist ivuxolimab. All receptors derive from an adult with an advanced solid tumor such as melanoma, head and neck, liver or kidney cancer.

The CDR3 nucleotides are TGTGCCAGCAGCTTTTTATCCCTTAACACTGAAGCTTTCTTT. Its protein is CASSFLSLNTEAFF. J is TRBJ1-1 and V is TRBV5-6; D is unclear. Germline CDR1 and CDR2: SGHDT and YYEEEE. The length of the CDR3 is 14 residues. The V end was cut by 2 bases, the J end by 2 bases, with 10 bases between.

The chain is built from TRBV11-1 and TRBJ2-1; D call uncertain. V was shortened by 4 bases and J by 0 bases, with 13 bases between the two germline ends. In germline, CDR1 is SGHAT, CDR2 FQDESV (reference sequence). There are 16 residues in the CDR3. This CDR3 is CASSSTGSSSYNEQFF. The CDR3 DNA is TGTGCCAGCAGCTCGACCGGGTCGAGCTCCTACAATGAGCAGTTCTTC. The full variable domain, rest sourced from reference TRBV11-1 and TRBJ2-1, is EAEVAQSPRYKITEKSQAVAFWCDPISGHATLYWYRQILGQGPELLVQFQDESVVDDSQLPKDRFSAERLKGVDSTLKIQPAELGDSAMYLCASSSTGSSSYNEQFFGPGTRLTVL.

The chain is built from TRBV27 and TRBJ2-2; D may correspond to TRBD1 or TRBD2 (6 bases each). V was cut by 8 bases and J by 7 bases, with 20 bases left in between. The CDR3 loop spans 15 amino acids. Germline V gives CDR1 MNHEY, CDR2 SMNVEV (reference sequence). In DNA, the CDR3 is TGTGCCAGCTTCTATAACCGGGGGCCTATCGGGGAGCTGTTTTTT. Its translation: CASFYNRGPIGELFF.

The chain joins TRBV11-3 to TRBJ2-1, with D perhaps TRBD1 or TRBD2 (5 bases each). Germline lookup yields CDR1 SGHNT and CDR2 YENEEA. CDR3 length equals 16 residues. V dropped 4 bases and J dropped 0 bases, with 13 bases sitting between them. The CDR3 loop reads CASSSGKGSSYNEQFF. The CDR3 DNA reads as TGTGCCAGCAGCTCAGGCAAGGGGAGCTCCTACAATGAGCAGTTCTTC. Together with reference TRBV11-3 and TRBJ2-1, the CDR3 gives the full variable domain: EAGVVQSPRYKIIEKKQPVAFWCNPISGHNTLYWYLQNLGQGPELLIRYENEEAVDDSQLPKDRFSAERLKGVDSTLKIQPAELGDSAVYLCASSSGKGSSYNEQFFGPGTRLTVL.

This chain's CDR3 is CASSRGGEGLETQYF. CDR3 in DNA: TGTGCCAGCAGTCGCGGGGGGGAGGGCCTGGAGACCCAGTACTTC. The rearrangement links TRBV28 to TRBJ2-5; TRBD2 matches 9 bases. V shed 5 bases and J 5 bases; nucleotides not matched to a gene: 9. This CDR3 spans 15 amino acids. The V gene's germline CDR1 is MDHEN and CDR2 SYDVKM.

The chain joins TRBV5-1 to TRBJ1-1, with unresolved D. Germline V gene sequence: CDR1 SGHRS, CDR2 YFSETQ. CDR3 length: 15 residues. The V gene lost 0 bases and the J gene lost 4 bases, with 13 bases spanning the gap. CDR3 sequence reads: CASSLDGLSLTEAFF. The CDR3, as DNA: TGCGCCAGCAGCTTGGATGGTCTGTCCCTCACTGAAGCTTTCTTT.

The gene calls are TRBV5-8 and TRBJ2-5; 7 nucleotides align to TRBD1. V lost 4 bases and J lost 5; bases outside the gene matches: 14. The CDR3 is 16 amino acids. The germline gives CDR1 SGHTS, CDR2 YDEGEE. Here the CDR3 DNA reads TGTGCCAGCAGCGACGACAACAGGGGTTCTATCGAGACCCAGTACTTC. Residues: CASSDDNRGSIETQYF.

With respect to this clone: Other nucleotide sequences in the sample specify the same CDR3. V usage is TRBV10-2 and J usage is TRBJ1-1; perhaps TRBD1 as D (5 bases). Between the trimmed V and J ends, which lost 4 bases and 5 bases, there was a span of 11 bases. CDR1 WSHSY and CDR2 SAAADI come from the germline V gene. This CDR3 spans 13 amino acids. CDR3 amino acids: CASSGLGATEAFF. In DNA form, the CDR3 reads TGCGCCAGCAGTGGGCTCGGGGCTACTGAAGCTTTCTTT.

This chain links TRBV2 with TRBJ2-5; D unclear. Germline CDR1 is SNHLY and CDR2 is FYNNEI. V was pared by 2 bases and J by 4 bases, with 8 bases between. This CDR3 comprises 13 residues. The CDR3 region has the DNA TGTGCCAGCAGTGAACCTCCCGCAGAGACCCAGTACTTC. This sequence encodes CASSEPPAETQYF.

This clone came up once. The CDR3 spells CASSAARTDGNTIYF. The CDR3 bases are TGCGCCAGCAGCGCAGCCCGGACGGATGGAAACACCATATATTTT. V and J are TRBV5-1 and TRBJ1-3; D gene unclear. V lost 4 bases and J 3 bases, leaving 14 bases between the germline ends. Germline loops: CDR1 SGHRS, CDR2 YFSETQ. This CDR3 has 15 residues. The variable domain in full, with the rest retrieved from reference TRBV5-1 and TRBJ1-3, is KAGVTQTPRYLIKTRGQQVTLSCSPISGHRSVSWYQQTPGQGLQFLFEYFSETQRNKGNFPGRFSGRQFSNSRSEMNVSTLELGDSALYLCASSAARTDGNTIYFGEGSWLTVV.

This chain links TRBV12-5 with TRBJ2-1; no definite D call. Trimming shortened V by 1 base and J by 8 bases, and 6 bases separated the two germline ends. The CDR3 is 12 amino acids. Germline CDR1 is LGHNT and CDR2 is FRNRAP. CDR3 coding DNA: TGTGCTAGTGGTTTGGGCCGAGATGAGCAGTTCTTC. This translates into CASGLGRDEQFF.

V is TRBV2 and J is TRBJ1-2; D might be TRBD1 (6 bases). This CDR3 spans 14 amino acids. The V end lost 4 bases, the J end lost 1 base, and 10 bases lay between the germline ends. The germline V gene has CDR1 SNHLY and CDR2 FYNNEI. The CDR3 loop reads CASSANRDNYGYTF. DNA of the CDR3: TGTGCCAGCAGTGCTAACAGGGATAACTATGGCTACACCTTC. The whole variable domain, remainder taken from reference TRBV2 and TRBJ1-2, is EPEVTQTPSHQVTQMGQEVILRCVPISNHLYFYWYRQILGQKVEFLVSFYNNEISEKSEIFDDQFSVERPDGSNFTLKIRSTKLEDSAMYFCASSANRDNYGYTFGSGTRLTVV.

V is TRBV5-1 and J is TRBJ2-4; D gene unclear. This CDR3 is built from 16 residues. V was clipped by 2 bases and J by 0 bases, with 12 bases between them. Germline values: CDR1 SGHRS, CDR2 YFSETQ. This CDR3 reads CASSFDSLVAKNIQYF. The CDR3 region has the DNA TGCGCCAGCAGCTTTGACTCCCTAGTAGCCAAAAACATTCAGTACTTC.

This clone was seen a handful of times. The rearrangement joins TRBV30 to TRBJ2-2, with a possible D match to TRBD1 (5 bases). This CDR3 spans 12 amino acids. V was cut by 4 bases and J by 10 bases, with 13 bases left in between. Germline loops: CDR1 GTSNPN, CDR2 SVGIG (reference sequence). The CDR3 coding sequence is TGTGCCTGGAATCTCTACAGGTCGGAGCTGTTTTTT. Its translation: CAWNLYRSELFF.

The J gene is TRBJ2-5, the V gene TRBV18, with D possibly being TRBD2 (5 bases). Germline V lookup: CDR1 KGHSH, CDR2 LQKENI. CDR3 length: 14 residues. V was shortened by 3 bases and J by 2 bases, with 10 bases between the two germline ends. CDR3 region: CASSPDSPQETQYF. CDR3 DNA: TGTGCCAGCTCACCGGACTCCCCGCAAGAGACCCAGTACTTC.

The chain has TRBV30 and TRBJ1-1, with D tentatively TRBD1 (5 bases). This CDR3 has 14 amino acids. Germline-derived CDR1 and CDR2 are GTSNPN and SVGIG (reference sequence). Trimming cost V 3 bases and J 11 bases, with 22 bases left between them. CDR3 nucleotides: TGTGCCTGGAGCTCTACGCCCTTACAGGCCGACGCTTTCTTT. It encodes CAWSSTPLQADAFF. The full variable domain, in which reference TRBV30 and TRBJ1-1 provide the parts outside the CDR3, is SQTIHQWPATLVQPVGSPLSLECTVEGTSNPNLYWYRQAAGRGLQLLFYSVGIGQISSEVPQNLSASRPQDRQFILSSKKLLLSDSGFYLCAWSSTPLQADAFFGQGTRLTVV.

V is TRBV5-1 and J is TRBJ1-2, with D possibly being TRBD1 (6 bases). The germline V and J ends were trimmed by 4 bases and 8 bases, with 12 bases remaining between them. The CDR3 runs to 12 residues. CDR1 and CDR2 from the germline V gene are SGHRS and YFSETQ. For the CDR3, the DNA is TGCGCCAGCAGCCTATCAGGGGAGGGCTACACCTTC. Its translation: CASSLSGEGYTF. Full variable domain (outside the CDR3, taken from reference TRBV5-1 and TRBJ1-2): KAGVTQTPRYLIKTRGQQVTLSCSPISGHRSVSWYQQTPGQGLQFLFEYFSETQRNKGNFPGRFSGRQFSNSRSEMNVSTLELGDSALYLCASSLSGEGYTFGSGTRLTVV.

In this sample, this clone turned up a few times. Here the CDR3 DNA reads TGTGCCAGCAGTTTATTGGGGACTAGCAATGAGCAGTTCTTC. This codes for CASSLLGTSNEQFF. The rearrangement links TRBV28 to TRBJ2-1; TRBD2 matches 8 bases. Germline V gene sequence: CDR1 MDHEN, CDR2 SYDVKM. The CDR3 length is 14 residues. Trimming took 1 base from V and 6 from J; bases not matched to a gene: 2.

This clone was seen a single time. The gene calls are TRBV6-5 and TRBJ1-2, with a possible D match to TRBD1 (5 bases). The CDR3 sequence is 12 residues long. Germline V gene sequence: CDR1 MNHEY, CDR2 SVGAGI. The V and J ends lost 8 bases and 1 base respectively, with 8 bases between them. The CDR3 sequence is CASGRVNYGYTF. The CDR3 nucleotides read TGTGCCAGCGGCAGGGTTAACTATGGCTACACCTTC.

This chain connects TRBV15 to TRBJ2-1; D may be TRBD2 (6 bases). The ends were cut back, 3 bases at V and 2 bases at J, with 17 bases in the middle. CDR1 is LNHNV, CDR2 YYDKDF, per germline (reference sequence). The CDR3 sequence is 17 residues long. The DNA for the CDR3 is TGTGCCACCAGCAGGGTCTATGGCGGGACCACCTACAATGAGCAGTTCTTC. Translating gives CATSRVYGGTTYNEQFF.

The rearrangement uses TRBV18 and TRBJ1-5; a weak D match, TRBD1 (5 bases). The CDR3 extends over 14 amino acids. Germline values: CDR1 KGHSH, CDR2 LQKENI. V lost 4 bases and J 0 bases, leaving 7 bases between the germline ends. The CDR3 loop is CASSRGDSNQPQHF. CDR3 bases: TGTGCCAGCTCACGAGGGGATAGCAATCAGCCCCAGCATTTT.

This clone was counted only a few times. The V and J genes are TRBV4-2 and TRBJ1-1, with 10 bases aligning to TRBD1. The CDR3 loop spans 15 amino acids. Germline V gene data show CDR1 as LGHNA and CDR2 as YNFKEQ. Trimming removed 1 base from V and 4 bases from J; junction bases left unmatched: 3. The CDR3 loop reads CASSQGTGGATEAFF. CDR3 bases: TGTGCCAGCAGCCAAGGGACAGGGGGTGCCACTGAAGCTTTCTTT.